The 11 T cell receptor beta chains reported below all come from one sample, sequenced in a study of T cell repertoires in cytomegalovirus infection. TCRdb reprocessed the reads with MiXCR, giving one entry per CDR3 protein. Among fewer than 650,000 distinct CDR3 sequences listed, over 35% were seen once. These receptors have no identified antigens. The sample consisted of cultured PBMCs, taken from culture after CMV antigen stimulation. The receptors originated from a human donor in good health (CMV status not recorded). Some clones in this sample may be carry-over from other donors' samples.

The V call is TRBV20-1, the J call TRBJ1-5, with D perhaps matching TRBD1 (5 bases). Germline CDR1 DFQATT, CDR2 SNEGSKA (reference sequence). This CDR3 region has 14 residues. Trimming pared 3 bases from V and 6 bases from J, leaving 15 bases between. In DNA form, the CDR3 reads TGCAGTGCTAGCCCAGGGCTAGAGGGTCAGCCCCAGCATTTT. It yields the protein CSASPGLEGQPQHF.

This clonotype came up once. A much larger clone sits a single nucleotide away, making a read error possible. This chain uses TRBV7-6 with TRBJ2-5; D remains unclear. Germline values: CDR1 SGHVS, CDR2 FNYEAQ. This CDR3 comprises 13 residues. The CDR3 DNA reads TGTGTCAGCAGCTTGATGCATTGGGAGACCCAGTACTTC. Protein product: CVSSLMHWETQYF.

There are a few counts of this clonotype. The V gene is TRBV4-1, the J gene TRBJ2-5; 8 bases match TRBD1. The CDR3 is 21 amino acids. CDR1 and CDR2 from the germline V gene are MGHRA and YSYEKL. V lost 3 bases, J lost 1 base, and 22 bases stayed unmatched. The CDR3 sequence: CASSHALGQGGLRDFQETQYF. The CDR3 bases are TGCGCCAGCAGCCATGCCCTTGGACAGGGAGGCCTGCGGGACTTCCAAGAGACCCAGTACTTC.

The sample holds a few counts of this clonotype. The chain uses TRBV12-3 or TRBV12-4 and TRBJ2-7; D is perhaps TRBD2 (5 bases). Deletions cut 1 base from V and 0 bases from J, with 16 bases between. The CDR3 contains 17 residues. The CDR3 is CASSLDATAADSYEQYF. CDR3 in DNA: TGTGCCAGCAGTTTAGACGCTACAGCGGCCGACTCCTACGAGCAGTACTTC.

Only a few counts were recorded for this clonotype. The chain employs TRBV7-2 and TRBJ2-5, with D unresolved. CDR3 size: 12 residues. Trimming took off 5 bases at V and 1 base at J, with 5 bases between the two ends. Germline V gene lookup returns CDR1 SGHTA and CDR2 FQGNSA. The CDR3 loop is CASSRAQETQYF. CDR3 DNA sequence: TGTGCCAGCAGCCGGGCCCAAGAGACCCAGTACTTC.

The rearrangement links TRBV15 to TRBJ2-1; weak D call: TRBD1 (7 bases). The V gene's germline CDR1 is LNHNV and CDR2 YYDKDF (reference sequence). V lost 1 base, J lost 1 base, and 8 bases lay in between. The CDR3 has 15 amino acids. The CDR3 is CATSRAGGSYNEQFF. The CDR3 DNA is TGTGCCACCAGCAGAGCAGGGGGGTCCTACAATGAGCAGTTCTTC.

The V and J genes are TRBV7-2 and TRBJ1-5; D call uncertain. This CDR3 comprises 13 residues. V shed 5 bases and J shed 5 bases, with 10 bases lying between them. Germline V lookup: CDR1 SGHTA, CDR2 FQGNSA. This CDR3 reads CASSPHGDQPQHF. CDR3 DNA sequence: TGTGCCAGCAGCCCTCACGGGGATCAGCCCCAGCATTTT.

The J gene is TRBJ1-2, the V gene TRBV7-2; 7 bases line up with TRBD1. The CDR3 has 16 amino acids. Looked up from germline, CDR1 is SGHTA and CDR2 is FQGNSA. The V segment lost 1 base and the J segment 3 bases; nucleotides outside the gene matches: 8. CDR3 sequence reads: CASSLEEGGPYYGYTF. The CDR3 DNA reads as TGTGCCAGCAGCTTAGAGGAAGGGGGCCCGTACTATGGCTACACCTTC.

This chain connects TRBV7-8 to TRBJ2-3, with D possibly matching TRBD2 (6 bases). CDR1 and CDR2 (germline): SGHVS, FQNEAQ. The CDR3 is 17 amino acids. V gave up 4 bases and J gave up 2 bases, with 19 bases separating them. DNA of the CDR3: TGTGCCAGCAGCTCCCGGGGGAGCGGGCCCTACACAGATACGCAGTATTTT. It specifies CASSSRGSGPYTDTQYF.

CDR3 protein: CASSQTPDSGNTIYF. The CDR3 coding sequence is TGTGCCAGCAGCCAAACACCAGATTCTGGAAACACCATATATTTT. The J gene is TRBJ1-3, the V gene TRBV3-1; no definite D call. Germline V gene data show CDR1 as LGHDT and CDR2 as YNNKEL (reference sequence). This CDR3 is 15 amino acids long. Trimming took off 2 bases at V and 1 base at J, with 9 bases between the two ends.

The CDR3 loop reads CASSAGGMGYTF. DNA for the CDR3: TGTGCCAGCAGCGCAGGGGGTATGGGCTACACCTTC. J is TRBJ1-2 and V is TRBV7-2; the match to TRBD1 covers 7 bases. Per the germline V gene, CDR1 is SGHTA and CDR2 is FQGNSA. V shed 5 bases, J shed 8 bases, and the junction held 5 bases outside the gene matches. The CDR3 contains 12 residues.